This passage covers 6 T cell receptor beta chains from one sample sequenced in a study of blood T cell repertoires in COVID-19. Using immunoSEQ multiplex PCR, the repertoire was profiled, and TCRdb retains in-frame clones only, with some absent. The table has 100,000 to 150,000 clones, 81% seen once; the top ten hold approximately 3.9%. Material: peripheral blood. These receptors were taken from a woman aged 45-60 years with acute or convalescent COVID-19.

The chain is built from TRBV6-5 and TRBJ1-1; D gene ambiguous. The CDR3 has 15 amino acids. Germline CDR1 and CDR2: MNHEY and SVGAGI. Trimming left V 2 bases short and J 1 base short, with 11 bases between. The DNA for the CDR3 is TGTGCCAGCAGTTACGGGGAGATGGGGAACACTGAAGCTTTCTTT. It codes for CASSYGEMGNTEAFF.

This chain uses TRBV5-5 with TRBJ2-5, with no clear D. Trimming removed 3 bases at V and 5 bases at J, with 8 bases between. CDR1 is SGHKS, CDR2 YYEKEE, per germline (reference sequence). CDR3 length equals 12 residues. CDR3 coding DNA: TGTGCCAGCAGCTATCCGGAGGAGACCCAGTACTTC. Its translation: CASSYPEETQYF.

J is TRBJ1-6 and V is TRBV18; D is unresolved. Germline CDR1 and CDR2: KGHSH and LQKENI. V was clipped by 4 bases and J by 7 bases, with 8 bases between them. This CDR3 region has 13 residues. CDR3: CASSRSGNSPLHF. The CDR3 region has the DNA TGTGCCAGCTCACGCTCGGGGAATTCACCCCTCCACTTT.

The V gene is TRBV28, the J gene TRBJ1-6; TRBD1 aligns across 8 bases. The V gene end was trimmed by 4 bases and the J gene end by 8 bases; junction bases not matched to a gene: 10. Germline V lookup: CDR1 MDHEN, CDR2 SYDVKM. This CDR3 spans 16 amino acids. The CDR3 DNA sequence: TGTGCCAGCAGTTCCCGGACAGGGACGTATGATTCACCCCTCCACTTT. Translated, it gives CASSSRTGTYDSPLHF.

CDR3 sequence reads: CAISESREQFF. CDR3 DNA sequence: TGTGCCATCAGTGAGTCCCGTGAGCAGTTCTTC. The chain recombines TRBV10-3 with TRBJ2-1; D is unclear. Germline assignment: CDR1 ENHRY and CDR2 SYGVKD. The V end lost 0 bases, the J end lost 9 bases, and 3 bases lay between the germline ends. CDR3 length equals 11 residues.

In this sample, this clone turned up once. The J gene is TRBJ2-3, the V gene TRBV9, with D uncertain. V lost 0 bases and J lost 0, with 5 bases in between. CDR3 length: 14 residues. Per germline, CDR1 SGDLS and CDR2 YYNGEE. CDR3 sequence (DNA): TGTGCCAGCAGCGTAGTAGTTAGCACAGATACGCAGTATTTT. The encoded protein is CASSVVVSTDTQYF.